This T cell receptor (beta chain) was captured by sequencing in a study of T-cell memory formation after mild COVID-19. Study observations and caveats: Contracting clones localized mainly to CM and EM when CD4+ and mainly to EMRA when CD8+. Pre-infection memory held some responding clones, suggesting pre-existing cross-reactive T cells responded.

After 5'RACE with constant-segment primers, TCR alpha and TCR beta cDNA libraries carrying sample barcodes and UMIs were obtained. TCRdb called the 5' RACE reads again in MiXCR, with one record for every CDR3 protein. In the table there are 300,000 to 400,000 distinct CDR3 sequences, over 25% of which are singletons. The CDR3 covers 15 residues. V was shortened by 2 bases and J by 6 bases, with 13 bases between the two germline ends. From germline, CDR1 is SGHVS and CDR2 FNYEAQ. For this clonotype: What it binds is not known.

Sequencing input: PBMCs or a T cell subset sorted from them (not recorded which). The chain has TRBV7-6 and TRBJ2-2, with D perhaps given as TRBD1 or TRBD2 (6 bases each). This TCR came from an adult woman who had mild COVID-19 (a few samples of this study predate the infection). Cell type and time point are not known. The CDR3 DNA reads TGTGCCAGCAGCTTATCCGGGGGCTCGGCCGGGGAGCTGTTTTTT. It yields the protein CASSLSGGSAGELFF. The full variable domain, in which reference TRBV7-6 and TRBJ2-2 provide the parts outside the CDR3, is GAGVSQSPRYKVTKRGQDVALRCDPISGHVSLYWYRQALGQGPEFLTYFNYEAQQDKSGLPNDRFSAERPEGSISTLTIQRTEQRDSAMYRCASSLSGGSAGELFFGEGSRLTVL.